These 10 T cell receptor beta chains were sequenced from one sample in a study of blood T cell repertoires in COVID-19. This table comes from immunoSEQ multiplex PCR, and its TCRdb copy is limited to in-frame clones, with some not included. The sample consists of about 48,000 clones, about 83% of them appearing once. Sequenced material: peripheral blood. The source of these receptors is a woman aged 60 to 75 with acute or convalescent COVID-19.

The chain links TRBV7-8 to TRBJ2-7; 7 bases align to TRBD1. The J segment lost 2 bases and the V segment lost 5 bases, leaving 9 bases of the junction unmatched. Germline-derived CDR1 and CDR2 are SGHVS and FQNEAQ. The CDR3 is 15 residues long. The CDR3 here is CASSPRTGRTYEQYF. DNA of the CDR3: TGTGCCAGCAGCCCTCGGACAGGAAGAACCTACGAGCAGTACTTC.

The rearrangement links TRBV11-2 to TRBJ2-3; weak D call: TRBD1 (6 bases). Looked up from germline, CDR1 is SGHAT and CDR2 is FQNNGV. There are 19 residues in the CDR3. V was cut by 4 bases and J by 6 bases, with 29 bases left in between. Here the CDR3 DNA reads TGTGCCAGCAGCTCTAACTGGGTGGGGACAACTGTAAAGGGGGATACGCAGTATTTT. This codes for CASSSNWVGTTVKGDTQYF.

The V and J genes are TRBV9 and TRBJ2-3; maybe TRBD2 (7 bases). The CDR3 has 16 amino acids. Germline V lookup: CDR1 SGDLS, CDR2 YYNGEE. V shed 0 bases and J shed 1 base, with 12 bases lying between them. This CDR3 is CASSVEGGVGTDTQYF. The CDR3 DNA follows: TGTGCCAGCAGCGTAGAAGGGGGGGTCGGCACAGATACGCAGTATTTT.

This clone was detected only a few times. The chain links TRBV10-1 to TRBJ2-1; weak D call: TRBD2 (5 bases). V lost 3 bases and J lost 14, with 14 bases in between. The CDR3 runs 12 residues. CDR1 and CDR2 from the germline V gene are WNHNN and SYGVQD (reference sequence). CDR3 nucleotides: TGCGCCAGCAGTGAACCTAGCTTTTTTGAGTTCTTC. Translation gives CASSEPSFFEFF.

The rearrangement uses TRBV9 and TRBJ2-1; 10 bases fit TRBD1. This CDR3 contains 17 residues. Germline V gives CDR1 SGDLS, CDR2 YYNGEE. V dropped 3 bases and J dropped 3; count of bases not matched to a gene: 9. CDR3 DNA: TGTGCCAGCAGCGGCGCCTCGGACAGGGGGAACTACAATGAGCAGTTCTTC. Translating it yields CASSGASDRGNYNEQFF.

This clone was detected once. V usage is TRBV5-1 and J usage is TRBJ2-5; a possible D gene is TRBD2 (5 bases). The CDR3 sequence is 16 residues long. V lost 2 bases and J lost 1, with 15 bases in between. Germline values: CDR1 SGHRS, CDR2 YFSETQ. The CDR3 nucleotides are TGCGCCAGCAGCTTTATACTAGGCGGGTTCCAAGAGACCCAGTACTTC. It yields the protein CASSFILGGFQETQYF. The whole variable domain, remainder taken from reference TRBV5-1 and TRBJ2-5, is KAGVTQTPRYLIKTRGQQVTLSCSPISGHRSVSWYQQTPGQGLQFLFEYFSETQRNKGNFPGRFSGRQFSNSRSEMNVSTLELGDSALYLCASSFILGGFQETQYFGPGTRLLVL.

The chain uses TRBV23-1 and TRBJ2-1; 11 positions match TRBD2. TRBV23-1 qualifies as an ORF whose function is uncertain. V gave up 3 bases and J gave up 5 bases; unmatched junction bases: 15. The CDR3 is made up of 19 amino acids. Written as DNA, the CDR3 is TGCGCCAGCAGTCAGTACAAAACTCCTACTAGCGGGAGTAACAATGAGCAGTTCTTC. It encodes CASSQYKTPTSGSNNEQFF.

This rearrangement joins TRBV12-3 or TRBV12-4 to TRBJ2-1; 12 nucleotides line up with TRBD2. The CDR3 extends over 12 amino acids. With 5 bases clipped from V and 12 bases from J, the junction kept 2 bases outside the gene matches. The chain's CDR3 is CASSASGRGQFF. Written as DNA, the CDR3 is TGTGCCAGCAGTGCTAGCGGGAGGGGGCAGTTCTTC.

The chain uses TRBV3-1 (or the pseudogene TRBV3-2) and TRBJ1-3; D is undetermined. The V gene's germline CDR1 is LGHDT and CDR2 YNNKEL (reference sequence). The CDR3 consists of 13 residues. The V end lost 1 base, the J end lost 8 bases, and 9 bases lay between the germline ends. The CDR3 bases are TGTGCCAGCAGCCAAGGGAGCACATACACCATATATTTT. Protein sequence: CASSQGSTYTIYF.

The gene calls are TRBV7-9 and TRBJ1-4, with D possibly matching TRBD1 (5 bases). The CDR3 is 15 amino acids. The V and J ends lost 5 bases and 7 bases respectively, with 17 bases between them. In germline, CDR1 is SEHNR, CDR2 FQNEAQ (reference sequence). CDR3 DNA sequence: TGTGCCAGCAGCGAAGGGGCAGAAGTGGGTGAAAAACTGTTTTTT. As protein: CASSEGAEVGEKLFF.